This entry is about one TCR beta chain. The data stem from a study of shared T cell receptors in the human thymus. Clones were sequenced by immunoSEQ multiplex PCR, and TCRdb holds only the in-frame ones, with some missing. The table shows about 710,000 clones, with around 87% occurring only once. Trimming took 5 bases from V and 3 from J; bases not matched to a gene: 9. CDR1 and CDR2 (germline): MDHEN, SYDVKM. The CDR3 extends over 15 amino acids. In addition, the sample was reused for a study of human thymus T cells. That report notes: Surgeons resected thymus tissue during corrective heart surgery. Use of V and J genes seemed skewed within the thymic and blood repertoires. Related research described strongly overlapping thymic repertoires in unrelated people.

The sequenced material came from thymocytes. This TCR derives from a boy younger than two with a congenital heart defect. The gene calls are TRBV28 and TRBJ2-7, with 8 nucleotides matching TRBD1. The CDR3 nucleotides read TGTGCCAGCAGTCCGCCGGGACAGGCGGGCTACGAGCAGTACTTC. Translated, it gives CASSPPGQAGYEQYF.